This TCR beta chain emerged from a study of blood T cell repertoires in COVID-19. The authors' processing: Estimates of nucleated cell counts were drawn from the amplification of reference gene primers. The repertoire was sequenced with immunoSEQ multiplex PCR; TCRdb's copy has only in-frame clones and lacks some. V and J calls and clone size are those listed in that table; D and trimming were worked out from the DNA. The data contain some 530,000 clones, about 85% of them singletons. The receptor was isolated from an older woman who had recovered from COVID-19. The sample was PBMCs or T cells enriched from blood (not recorded which).

In DNA form, the CDR3 reads TGTGCCAGTAGTATGATGGGACTAGCGGGGGGGCCTCCCGCCGGGGAGCTGTTTTTT. It yields the protein CASSMMGLAGGPPAGELFF. The chain employs TRBV19 and TRBJ2-2; 16 bases match TRBD2. J gave up 6 bases and V 3 bases, and 10 bases lay outside the gene matches. This CDR3 has 19 amino acids. The germline V gene encodes CDR1 LNHDA and CDR2 SQIVND (reference sequence).